This T cell receptor (beta chain) was profiled in a study of cytomegalovirus exposure and HLA in healthy donors. Study summary: Within the Caucasian-associated ancestry cluster were around 81% of the roughly 400 genotyped donors.

With 2 bases removed from V and 7 bases from J, the gap between germline ends came to 11 bases. Germline V gene lookup returns CDR1 MDHEN and CDR2 SYDVKM. The CDR3 length is 14 residues. Comment on this clone: Its cognate antigen is unknown.

PCR primers comprised 60 Vbeta and 13 Jbeta primers. This table comes from immunoSEQ multiplex PCR, and its TCRdb copy is limited to in-frame clones, with some not included. The table has around 200,000 clones, roughly 80% seen once; the top ten hold 6.3%. Study findings and constraints: An analysis that was carried out later associated 16,951 TCR beta sequences with HLA alleles at 0.05 false discovery rate. Most TCR sequences were uncommon, yet certain public TCRs appeared in many donors. TCR beta V- and J-gene trimming, according to a later analysis, was linked to a missense DCLRE1C variant.

This sequence joins TRBV28 and TRBJ1-4; D may be TRBD1 (5 bases). The receptor comes from a middle-aged man in good health and CMV-seropositive. Sequenced input: PBMCs. CDR3 protein: CASSLRGPGEKLFF. As DNA, the CDR3 is TGTGCCAGCAGTTTAAGGGGCCCGGGTGAAAAACTGTTTTTT.